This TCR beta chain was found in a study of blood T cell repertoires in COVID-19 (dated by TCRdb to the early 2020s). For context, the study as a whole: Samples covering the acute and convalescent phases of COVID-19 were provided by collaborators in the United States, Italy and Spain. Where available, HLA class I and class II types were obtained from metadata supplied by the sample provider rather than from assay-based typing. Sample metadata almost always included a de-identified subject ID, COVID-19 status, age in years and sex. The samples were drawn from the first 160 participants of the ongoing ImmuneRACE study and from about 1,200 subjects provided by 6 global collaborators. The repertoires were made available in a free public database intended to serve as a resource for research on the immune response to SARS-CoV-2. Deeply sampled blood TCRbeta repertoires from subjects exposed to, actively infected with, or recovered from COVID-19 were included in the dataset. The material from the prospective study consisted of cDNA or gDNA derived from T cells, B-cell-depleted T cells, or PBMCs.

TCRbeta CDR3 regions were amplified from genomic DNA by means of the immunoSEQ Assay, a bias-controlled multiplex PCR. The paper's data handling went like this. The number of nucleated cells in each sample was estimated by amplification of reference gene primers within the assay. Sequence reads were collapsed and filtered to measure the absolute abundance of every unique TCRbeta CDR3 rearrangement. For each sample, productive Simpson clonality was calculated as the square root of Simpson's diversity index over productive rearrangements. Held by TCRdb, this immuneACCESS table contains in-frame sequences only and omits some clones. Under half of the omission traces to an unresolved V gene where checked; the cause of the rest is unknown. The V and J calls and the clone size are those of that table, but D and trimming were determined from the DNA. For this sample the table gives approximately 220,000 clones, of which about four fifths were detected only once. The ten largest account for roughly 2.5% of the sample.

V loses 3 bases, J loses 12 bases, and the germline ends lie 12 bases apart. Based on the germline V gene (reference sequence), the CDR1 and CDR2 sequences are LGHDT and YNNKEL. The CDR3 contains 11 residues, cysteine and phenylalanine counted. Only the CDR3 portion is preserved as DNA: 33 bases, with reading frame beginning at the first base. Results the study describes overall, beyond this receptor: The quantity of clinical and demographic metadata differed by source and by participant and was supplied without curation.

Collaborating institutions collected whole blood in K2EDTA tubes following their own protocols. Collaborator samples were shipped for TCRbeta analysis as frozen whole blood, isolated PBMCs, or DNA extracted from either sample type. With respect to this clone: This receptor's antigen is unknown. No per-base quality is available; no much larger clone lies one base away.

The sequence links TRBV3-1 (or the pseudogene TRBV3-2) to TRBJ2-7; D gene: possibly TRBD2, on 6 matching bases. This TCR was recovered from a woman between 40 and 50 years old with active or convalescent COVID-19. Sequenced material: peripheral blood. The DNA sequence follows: TGTGCCAGCAGCCAGGAGGGGTTTTTGTACTTC. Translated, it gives CASSQEGFLYF.